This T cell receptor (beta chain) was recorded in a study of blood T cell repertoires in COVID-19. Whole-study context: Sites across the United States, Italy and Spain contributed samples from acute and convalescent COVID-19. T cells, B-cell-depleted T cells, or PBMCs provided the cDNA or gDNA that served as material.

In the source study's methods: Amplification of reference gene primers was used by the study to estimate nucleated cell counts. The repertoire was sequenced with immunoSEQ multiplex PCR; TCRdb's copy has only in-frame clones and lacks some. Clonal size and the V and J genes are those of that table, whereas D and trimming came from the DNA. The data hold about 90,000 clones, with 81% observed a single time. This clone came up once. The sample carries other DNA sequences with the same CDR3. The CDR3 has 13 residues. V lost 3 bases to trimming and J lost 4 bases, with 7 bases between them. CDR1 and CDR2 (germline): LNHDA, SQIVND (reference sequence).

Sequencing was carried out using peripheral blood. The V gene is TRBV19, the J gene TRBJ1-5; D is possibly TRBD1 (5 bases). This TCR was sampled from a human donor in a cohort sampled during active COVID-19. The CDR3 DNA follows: TGTGCCAGTAGTATCCGGGGGAATCAGCCCCAGCATTTT. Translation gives CASSIRGNQPQHF. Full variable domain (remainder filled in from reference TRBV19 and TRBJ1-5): DGGITQSPKYLFRKEGQNVTLSCEQNLNHDAMYWYRQDPGQGLRLIYYSQIVNDFQKGDIAEGYSVSREKKESFPLTVTSAQKNPTAFYLCASSIRGNQPQHFGDGTRLSIL.